These T cell receptor beta chains were read from a single sample in a study of blood T cell repertoires in COVID-19. TCRdb's copy holds only in-frame clones and misses some; the assay was immunoSEQ multiplex PCR. This sample yields fewer than 250,000 clones, of which less than 85% are seen a single time; just over 2.5% belongs to the top ten. The sequencing input was peripheral blood. These receptors were collected from a woman aged 70-85 years with active or convalescent COVID-19. CDR3s include the opening cysteine and the closing phenylalanine or tryptophan. D genes are given only for firm matches. Expanded clones are given a class, and other clones once, few, many or no size at all.

>TRBJ2-5|TRBV3-1/TRBV3-2|-|-
CASSPGESKETQYF
TGTGCCAGCAGTCCGGGGGAGTCTAAAGAGACCCAGTACTTC
>TRBJ2-3|TRBV7-2|TRBD2|-
CASSPRLAGGVDTQYF
TGTGCCAGCAGTCCTAGACTAGCGGGAGGAGTAGATACGCAGTATTTT
>TRBJ1-1|TRBV7-3|TRBD1|-
CASGTGDTEAFF
TGTGCCAGCGGGACAGGGGACACTGAAGCTTTCTTT
>TRBJ2-3|TRBV7-6|TRBD1|-
CASSFGTGTDTQYF
TGTGCCAGCAGCTTCGGGACAGGGACAGATACGCAGTATTTT
>TRBJ1-2|TRBV18|-|-
CASSPLDRPGGYTF
TGTGCCAGCTCACCACTCGACAGGCCCGGGGGCTACACCTTC
>TRBJ1-5|TRBV6-1|-|-
CASSDTRGGDQPQHF
TGTGCCAGCAGTGACACCAGGGGAGGGGATCAGCCCCAGCATTTT
>TRBJ1-1|TRBV5-1|-|-
CASSLAPGISTEAFF
TGCGCCAGCAGCTTGGCCCCAGGGATTTCAACTGAAGCTTTCTTT
>TRBJ2-1|TRBV15|TRBD2|-
CATSRLGTSAQFF
TGTGCCACCAGCAGACTGGGGACTAGCGCGCAGTTCTTC
>TRBJ2-1|TRBV12-3/TRBV12-4|-|-
CASSSNMGEQFF
TGTGCCAGCAGTTCCAACATGGGCGAGCAGTTCTTC
>TRBJ2-1|TRBV3-1/TRBV3-2|TRBD2|-
CASSQGLAGGRGEQFF
TGTGCCAGCAGCCAAGGACTAGCGGGCGGAAGAGGAGAGCAGTTCTTC
>TRBJ2-1|TRBV5-1|TRBD1|-
CASSQQGPTYNEQFF
TGCGCCAGCAGCCAACAGGGGCCCACCTACAATGAGCAGTTCTTC
>TRBJ1-2|TRBV5-1|-|-
CASSLRGHRDGYTF
TGCGCCAGCAGCTTAAGAGGTCATAGAGATGGCTACACCTTC
>TRBJ1-6|TRBV25-1|TRBD1|few
CASTNADRGNSPLHF
TGTGCCAGCACTAATGCGGACAGGGGTAATTCACCCCTCCACTTT
>TRBJ1-1|TRBV28|TRBD1|-
CASSQTGISNTEAFF
TGTGCCAGCAGTCAGACAGGGATCTCAAACACTGAAGCTTTCTTT
>TRBJ1-1|TRBV7-9|-|-
CASSFPSLLTEAFF
TGTGCCAGCAGCTTCCCGTCTCTCCTCACTGAAGCTTTCTTT
>TRBJ1-2|TRBV12-3/TRBV12-4|-|-
CASSFRAYGYTF
TGTGCCAGCAGTTTCAGGGCTTATGGCTACACCTTC
>TRBJ2-3|TRBV6-5|-|-
CASSSGEGTDTQYF
TGTGCCAGCAGTTCAGGGGAAGGGACAGATACGCAGTATTTT
>TRBJ1-4|TRBV7-2|TRBD1|-
CASSLRTGANEKLFF
TGTGCCAGCAGTCTTAGGACAGGGGCTAATGAAAAACTGTTTTTT
>TRBJ1-2|TRBV6-6|-|-
CASTPGGGGYYGYTF
TGTGCCAGCACCCCGGGGGGAGGGGGGTACTATGGCTACACCTTC
>TRBJ2-7|TRBV7-8|TRBD2|once
CASSLAGAYEQYF
TGTGCCAGCAGCTTGGCGGGGGCCTACGAGCAGTACTTC
>TRBJ1-1|TRBV6-5|-|-
CASTRGGGWDTEAFF
TGTGCCAGCACTCGAGGCGGGGGTTGGGACACTGAAGCTTTCTTT
>TRBJ1-2|TRBV16|-|-
CASSQDRGYTF
TGTGCCAGCAGCCAAGATCGGGGCTACACCTTC
>TRBJ2-7|TRBV7-9|TRBD1|-
CASSLLGQGSYEQYF
TGTGCCAGCAGCTTATTGGGACAGGGGTCCTACGAGCAGTACTTC
>TRBJ2-2|TRBV2|-|-
CASKTAPDGITGELFF
TGTGCCAGCAAAACAGCACCGGACGGGATCACCGGGGAGCTGTTTTTT
>TRBJ2-7|TRBV12-3/TRBV12-4|-|-
CASSFNYEQYF
TGTGCCAGCAGTTTTAACTACGAGCAGTACTTC
>TRBJ2-3|TRBV7-2|TRBD1|-
CASGTGGTDTQYF
TGTGCCAGCGGGACAGGGGGCACAGATACGCAGTATTTT
>TRBJ2-7|TRBV4-1|TRBD1|-
CASSQTGTGFYEQYF
TGCGCCAGCAGCCAAACGGGGACAGGGTTCTACGAGCAGTACTTC
>TRBJ1-2|TRBV18|-|-
CASSEMFNYGYTF
TGTGCCAGCTCGGAGATGTTTAACTATGGCTACACCTTC
>TRBJ2-2|TRBV11-2|TRBD2|-
CASMSGLAGHTGELFF
TGTGCCAGCATGTCCGGACTAGCGGGCCACACCGGGGAGCTGTTTTTT
>TRBJ2-7|TRBV11-3|TRBD1|-
CASWGTGSYEQYF
TGTGCCAGCTGGGGGACAGGCTCCTACGAGCAGTACTTC
>TRBJ2-2|TRBV30|-|once
CAWSRLLRAGELFF
TGTGCCTGGAGTCGGCTTCTCAGGGCCGGGGAGCTGTTTTTT
>TRBJ1-2|TRBV3-1/TRBV3-2|-|-
CASSRGGAGGYTF
TGTGCCAGCAGTCGGGGGGGGGCTGGTGGCTACACCTTC
>TRBJ2-1|TRBV18|-|-
CASSPRGGDNEQFF
TGTGCCAGCTCACCACGCGGAGGGGACAATGAGCAGTTCTTC
>TRBJ2-2|TRBV10-3|TRBD1|once
CAISPDRVVDTGELFF
TGTGCCATCAGCCCCGACAGGGTGGTCGACACCGGGGAGCTGTTTTTT
>TRBJ2-3|TRBV10-3|-|-
CAISEGRSTDTQYF
TGTGCCATCAGTGAGGGGCGCAGCACAGATACGCAGTATTTT
>TRBJ2-2|TRBV29-1|TRBD2|-
CSVGPSGRGGELFF
TGCAGCGTTGGGCCTAGCGGGAGAGGCGGGGAGCTGTTTTTT
>TRBJ1-1|TRBV6-5|-|-
CASSPVVVGREAFF
TGTGCCAGCAGTCCGGTCGTGGTTGGGAGGGAAGCTTTCTTT
>TRBJ1-6|TRBV19|-|-
CATSRTVRDSPLHF
TGTGCCACCTCCAGGACAGTTCGTGACTCACCCCTCCACTTT
>TRBJ1-2|TRBV9|-|few
CASSVEGVLNYGYTF
TGTGCCAGCAGCGTAGAAGGAGTACTTAACTATGGCTACACCTTC
>TRBJ2-5|TRBV5-1|-|-
CASSSPSREETQYF
TGCGCCAGCAGCTCCCCCTCCAGGGAAGAGACCCAGTACTTC
>TRBJ1-2|TRBV18|-|-
CASSLQGGGYTF
TGTGCCAGCTCACTGCAGGGTGGCGGCTACACCTTC
>TRBJ2-4|TRBV28|-|-
CASSPQVAVVGDIQYF
TGTGCCAGCAGTCCACAGGTAGCGGTCGTTGGGGACATTCAGTACTTC
>TRBJ1-1|TRBV3-1/TRBV3-2|-|-
CASSSTDTEAFF
TGTGCCAGCAGTTCTACGGACACTGAAGCTTTCTTT
>TRBJ2-7|TRBV27|-|-
CASSLGGYGYEQYF
TGTGCCAGCAGTTTAGGAGGGTACGGGTACGAGCAGTACTTC
>TRBJ1-5|TRBV6-5|-|few
CASTGDTHSNQPQHF
TGTGCCAGCACCGGGGACACACATAGCAATCAGCCCCAGCATTTT
>TRBJ1-4|TRBV29-1|-|-
CSVVRTDAKLFF
TGCAGCGTCGTCAGGACAGACGCCAAACTGTTTTTT
>TRBJ2-3|TRBV30|-|-
CAWDRSSTDTQYF
TGTGCCTGGGACAGGTCTAGCACAGATACGCAGTATTTT
>TRBJ1-5|TRBV11-2|TRBD1|-
CASSPTGGVQPQHF
TGTGCCAGCAGCCCCACAGGGGGAGTCCAGCCCCAGCATTTT
>TRBJ2-6|TRBV5-4|-|-
CASSLDGGPGANVLTF
TGTGCCAGCAGCCTTGACGGGGGGCCTGGGGCCAACGTCCTGACTTTC
>TRBJ2-1|TRBV10-2|TRBD2|-
CASSEWVAGANEQFF
TGCGCCAGCAGTGAGTGGGTAGCGGGGGCCAATGAGCAGTTCTTC
>TRBJ2-4|TRBV30|-|few
CAWALLGDIQYF
TGTGCCTGGGCGTTACTCGGGGACATTCAGTACTTC
>TRBJ1-2|TRBV10-3|TRBD1|-
CAIKGAGGLTRGYTF
TGTGCCATCAAAGGAGCAGGGGGCCTAACGCGAGGCTACACCTTC
>TRBJ1-3|TRBV28|-|-
CASSSPDMLSGNTIYF
TGTGCCAGCAGTTCCCCCGACATGCTCTCTGGAAACACCATATATTTT